This record looks at one T cell receptor (beta chain) sequence and its context. As yet, its antigen is unknown. Reared together, all three twin pairs probably met the same infectious agents and vaccines. These data come from a study of identical twins' blood T cells. The study, taken as a whole, reports: Shared environment remains a possible cause of twin similarity.

The CDR3 sequence is 16 residues long. Looked up from germline, CDR1 is LGHNT and CDR2 is FRNRAP. Between the trimmed V and J ends, which lost 0 bases and 2 bases, there was a span of 14 bases. Sample barcodes were added at both library ends during cDNA synthesis. One entry per CDR3 protein results from TCRdb running MiXCR on the 5' RACE reads. The sample includes about 370,000 distinct CDR3 sequences, about 28% seen only once; the top ten take roughly 5.5%. This clonotype was sampled from a woman aged 18 to 49 in good health. Sequencing was performed on PBMCs. The chain carries TRBV12-5 and TRBJ2-7, with no clear D. CDR3 in DNA: TGTGCTAGTGGTTTGGTACTTTCCTCCGATCCCTACGAGCAGTACTTC. Translation gives CASGLVLSSDPYEQYF.